Below are 15 T cell receptor beta chains sequenced from a single sample in a study of cytomegalovirus exposure and HLA in healthy donors. This table comes from immunoSEQ multiplex PCR, and its TCRdb copy is limited to in-frame clones, with some not included. The sample lists fewer than 350,000 clones, over 75% occurring once. Sequenced: PBMCs. The source of these receptors is a woman younger than 30 in good health and CMV-seronegative.

CDR3 amino acids: CASSQSSAPSVETQYF. The CDR3 nucleotides are TGCGCCAGCAGCCAATCCAGCGCCCCTTCCGTAGAGACCCAGTACTTC. This chain links TRBV4-3 with TRBJ2-5; D is ambiguous. Germline CDR1 LGHNA, CDR2 YSLEER. Trimming took 2 bases from V and 4 from J, leaving 17 bases between them. This CDR3 region has 16 residues.

This clone was counted a single time. The gene calls are TRBV15 and TRBJ2-7; TRBD1 is a possible D gene (6 bases). The length of the CDR3 is 14 residues. The ends were cut back, 5 bases at V and 2 bases at J, with 13 bases in the middle. In germline, CDR1 is LNHNV, CDR2 YYDKDF (reference sequence). The CDR3 sequence is CATSGDNPPYEQYF. In nucleotides, the CDR3 is TGTGCCACCAGCGGGGACAACCCCCCCTACGAGCAGTACTTC.

The gene calls are TRBV5-1 and TRBJ2-2; TRBD2 matches at 7 bases. The germline V gene has CDR1 SGHRS and CDR2 YFSETQ. V shed 0 bases, J shed 6 bases, and the junction held 11 bases outside the gene matches. The CDR3 contains 17 residues. CDR3 DNA: TGCGCCAGCAGCTTGGCCGGCCCGGGAGGCCTGCCCGGGGAGCTGTTTTTT. Translating gives CASSLAGPGGLPGELFF.

This clone was observed once. This chain connects TRBV6-1 to TRBJ1-5; TRBD1 agrees at 11 bases. V shed 8 bases and J 9 bases; nucleotides not matched to a gene: 9. The V gene's germline CDR1 is MNHNS and CDR2 SASEGT. The CDR3 consists of 14 residues. CDR3 residues: CASVRDRGFLPQHF. CDR3 nucleotides: TGTGCCAGCGTCCGGGACAGGGGGTTTTTGCCCCAGCATTTT.

This clone has just one count. The CDR3 DNA sequence: TGTGCCAGCAACGGCCCGGGGTCAGGTTATGGCTACACCTTC. Translation: CASNGPGSGYGYTF. The chain links TRBV28 to TRBJ1-2; D is undetermined. The V end lost 7 bases, the J end lost 5 bases, and 17 bases lay between the germline ends. The CDR3 is 14 residues long. Germline loops: CDR1 MDHEN, CDR2 SYDVKM.

The chain has TRBV27 and TRBJ2-3, with D hard to call. The CDR3 runs 14 residues. With 5 bases removed from V and 6 bases from J, the gap between germline ends came to 15 bases. CDR1 and CDR2 from the germline V gene are MNHEY and SMNVEV (reference sequence). The CDR3 bases are TGTGCCAGCAGTCGACGACGGTTCGGGGATACGCAGTATTTT. It translates to CASSRRRFGDTQYF.

This chain connects TRBV5-4 to TRBJ2-2; 9 bases align to TRBD2. V lost 6 bases to trimming and J lost 7 bases; unmatched junction nucleotides: 13. This CDR3 is built from 16 residues. Germline V gene lookup returns CDR1 SGHNT and CDR2 YYREEE (reference sequence). The CDR3 nucleotides are TGTGCCAGCACGTTCGGGAGGCGGGAGGGGATCGGGGAGCTGTTTTTT. It yields the protein CASTFGRREGIGELFF.

V usage is TRBV19 and J usage is TRBJ1-1; no clear D. Germline values: CDR1 LNHDA, CDR2 SQIVND (reference sequence). The CDR3 runs to 13 residues. The V end was cut by 3 bases, the J end by 3 bases, with 8 bases between. CDR3 in amino acids: CASSMGRHTEAFF. In DNA, the CDR3 is TGTGCCAGTAGTATGGGCAGGCACACTGAAGCTTTCTTT.

The rearrangement joins TRBV29-1 to TRBJ2-7; 7 bases align to TRBD2. The trim removed 4 bases at V and 2 bases at J, leaving 5 bases unmatched. The CDR3 has 13 amino acids. The germline V gene encodes CDR1 SQVTM and CDR2 ANQGSEA. The CDR3, as DNA: TGCAGCGTTGTCCCGAGCGGGGCCTACGAGCAGTACTTC. Translating it yields CSVVPSGAYEQYF.

This sequence joins TRBV5-5 and TRBJ1-5; TRBD1 might be the D (6 bases). The CDR3 runs 14 residues. V was pared by 0 bases and J by 5 bases, with 9 bases between. CDR1 is SGHKS and CDR2 is YYEKEE in the germline V gene (reference sequence). CDR3 protein: CASSLDRADQPQHF. CDR3 DNA: TGTGCCAGCAGCTTGGACAGGGCCGATCAGCCCCAGCATTTT.

The rearrangement links TRBV21-1 to TRBJ2-7; the D call of TRBD2 is as the table states it, not checked on the DNA. TRBV21-1 is a known pseudogene. This CDR3 contains 15 residues. The CDR3 nucleotides are TGTGCCAGCAGCAAATGGGGGGAGAGGTTCTACGAGCAGTACTTC. Residues: CASSKWGERFYEQYF.

The CDR3 region has the DNA TGTGCCAGCAGCCGACAGGGGAACACAGATACGCAGTATTTT. It yields the protein CASSRQGNTDTQYF. The chain employs TRBV6-1 and TRBJ2-3; 8 bases map to TRBD1. With 6 bases clipped from V and 2 bases from J, the junction kept 4 bases outside the gene matches. Germline V gene sequence: CDR1 MNHNS, CDR2 SASEGT. This CDR3 region has 14 residues.

The chain employs TRBV28 and TRBJ2-7; 13 bases line up with TRBD2. V dropped 7 bases and J dropped 8; count of bases not matched to a gene: 5. The CDR3 has 13 amino acids. Per the germline V gene, CDR1 is MDHEN and CDR2 is SYDVKM. This CDR3 reads CASTTSGRIKQYF. The DNA for the CDR3 is TGTGCCAGCACGACTAGCGGGAGGATTAAGCAGTACTTC. Full variable domain (missing parts from reference TRBV28 and TRBJ2-7): DVKVTQSSRYLVKRTGEKVFLECVQDMDHENMFWYRQDPGLGLRLIYFSYDVKMKEKGDIPEGYSVSREKKERFSLILESASTNQTSMYLCASTTSGRIKQYFGPGTRLTVT.

The genes are TRBV15 and TRBJ2-7; no reliable D call. CDR3 length: 17 residues. Germline CDR1 is LNHNV and CDR2 is YYDKDF (reference sequence). V shed 1 base and J shed 2 bases, with 18 bases lying between them. The CDR3, as DNA: TGTGCCACCAGCAGAGGCCCCGCTTCGGGTCATCCCTACGAGCAGTACTTC. It is translated as CATSRGPASGHPYEQYF.

The chain joins TRBV27 to TRBJ2-7; D is possibly TRBD2 (6 bases). The V gene's germline CDR1 is MNHEY and CDR2 SMNVEV (reference sequence). The CDR3 extends over 16 amino acids. V gave up 4 bases and J gave up 5 bases, with 21 bases separating them. The DNA of the CDR3 is TGTGCCAGCAGTTCGAGGAGGAGCGGGTCCTGGAACGAGCAGTACTTC. This encodes CASSSRRSGSWNEQYF.